What follows are 13 T cell receptor beta chains derived from one specimen sequenced in a study of shared clonotypes between healthy human individuals. The protocol was immunoSEQ multiplex PCR, while the TCRdb copy is restricted to in-frame clones and leaves out a portion. This sample has fewer than 600,000 clones, with about 80% found just once. The sequenced material came from PBMCs. These receptors were taken from a woman in her thirties or forties in good health. Some clones in this sample may be carry-over from other donors' samples.

Regarding this clone: Within the sample, other DNA sequences also encode this same CDR3. The chain links TRBV7-3 to TRBJ2-5; D may correspond to TRBD1 or TRBD2 (5 bases each). CDR3 length: 13 residues. From germline, CDR1 is SGHTA and CDR2 FQGTGA. Trimming left V 1 base short and J 4 bases short, with 7 bases between. The CDR3 loop reads CASSLNGGETQYF. Written as DNA, the CDR3 is TGTGCCAGCAGCTTAAATGGGGGAGAGACCCAGTACTTC.

The V gene is TRBV28, the J gene TRBJ2-3; D is perhaps TRBD1 or TRBD2 (5 bases each). V shed 6 bases and J shed 2 bases, with 27 bases lying between them. The CDR3 has 19 residues. Looked up from germline, CDR1 is MDHEN and CDR2 is SYDVKM. CDR3 residues: CASRRHRDPSFLVTDTQYF. CDR3 DNA: TGTGCCAGCAGGCGACACCGGGACCCCTCATTCCTGGTCACAGATACGCAGTATTTT.

The rearrangement links TRBV5-1 to TRBJ2-1, with a weak D call TRBD2 (7 bases). CDR1 and CDR2 from the germline V gene are SGHRS and YFSETQ. The CDR3 consists of 16 residues. V was pared by 6 bases and J by 2 bases, with 18 bases between. The CDR3 loop reads CASNPLAGATYNEQFF. CDR3 nucleotide sequence: TGCGCCAGCAATCCTCTTGCGGGGGCTACCTACAATGAGCAGTTCTTC.

The chain combines TRBV29-1 with TRBJ1-2, with a tentative D call TRBD1 (6 bases). CDR3 length: 13 residues. V lost 1 base, J lost 8 bases, and 14 bases lay in between. The germline CDR1 and CDR2 sequences are SQVTM and ANQGSEA. The CDR3 reads CSVEVFAQGGYTF. The CDR3 DNA is TGCAGCGTTGAAGTGTTCGCTCAGGGGGGCTACACCTTC.

This rearrangement joins TRBV27 to TRBJ2-2; D gene uncertain. V was shortened by 3 bases and J by 0 bases, with 11 bases between the two germline ends. The CDR3 consists of 16 residues. The germline V gene encodes CDR1 MNHEY and CDR2 SMNVEV (reference sequence). This CDR3 is CASSFGPAANTGELFF. DNA for the CDR3: TGTGCCAGCAGTTTCGGTCCGGCAGCGAACACCGGGGAGCTGTTTTTT.

The chain combines TRBV5-6 with TRBJ2-2; unclear D gene. V was shortened by 2 bases and J by 1 base, with 6 bases between the two germline ends. The V gene's germline CDR1 is SGHDT and CDR2 YYEEEE. The CDR3 is made up of 14 amino acids. The chain's CDR3 is CASSFEQNTGELFF. The CDR3 coding sequence is TGTGCCAGCAGCTTCGAACAGAACACCGGGGAGCTGTTTTTT.

In the case of this clone: A read error likely explains this, since a far larger clone differs by one base. The chain is built from TRBV27 and TRBJ2-6; possibly TRBD1 for D (5 bases). The CDR3 sequence is 17 residues long. From germline, CDR1 is MNHEY and CDR2 SMNVEV (reference sequence). In nucleotides, the CDR3 is TGTGCCAGCAGTGGACCCTCCACCGTCGGTGGGGCCAACGTCCCGACTTTC. Its translation: CASSGPSTVGGANVPTF. Combining the CDR3 with reference TRBV27 and TRBJ2-6 gives the whole variable domain EAQVTQNPRYLITVTGKKLTVTCSQNMNHEYMSWYRQDPGLGLRQIYYSMNVEVTDKGDVPEGYKVSRKEKRNFPLILESPSPNQTSLYFCASSGPSTVGGANVPTFGAGSRLTVL.

The chain couples TRBV25-1 to TRBJ2-7; 8 bases align to TRBD2. The V gene's germline CDR1 is MGHDK and CDR2 SYGVNS. V gave up 7 bases and J gave up 5 bases; unmatched junction bases: 10. The CDR3 is made up of 14 amino acids. In DNA, the CDR3 is TGTGCCAGCAAGGGGTTGGGCGGGAGGAACGAGCAGTACTTC. Residues: CASKGLGGRNEQYF.

The J gene is TRBJ2-7, the V gene TRBV4-3, with 11 bases aligning to TRBD2. The germline CDR1 and CDR2 sequences are LGHNA and YSLEER. The length of the CDR3 is 15 residues. The trim removed 1 base at V and 3 bases at J, leaving 2 bases unmatched. CDR3 loop: CASSQGTSGFYEQYF. The CDR3, as DNA: TGCGCCAGCAGCCAAGGGACTAGCGGGTTCTACGAGCAGTACTTC.

This clone has only a few counts. V gene TRBV6-5 combines with J gene TRBJ2-5; 7 bases map to TRBD2. The DNA end favors TRBJ2-7, so the J call may be wrong. This CDR3 contains 15 residues. In germline, CDR1 is MNHEY, CDR2 SVGAGI. The CDR3, as DNA: TGTGCCAGCAGTCCATCTAGCGGACGCTCCTACGAGCAGTACTTC. The encoded protein is CASSPSSGRSYEQYF.

The J gene is TRBJ2-7, the V gene TRBV27; 9 bases fit TRBD2. This CDR3 has 15 residues. V was clipped by 5 bases and J by 7 bases; unmatched bases: 12. CDR1 and CDR2 from the germline V gene are MNHEY and SMNVEV (reference sequence). The CDR3 loop reads CASSRLSAGGREQYF. The CDR3 DNA reads as TGTGCCAGCAGTAGACTTAGCGCGGGAGGGCGTGAGCAGTACTTC.

This clone was recorded many times. The CDR3 nucleotides are TGCGCCAGCAGCCAAGTCGGGCAGGGTCTTTTTGGAAACACCATATATTTT. This sequence encodes CASSQVGQGLFGNTIYF. The V and J genes are TRBV4-1 and TRBJ1-3; D is perhaps TRBD1 (5 bases). CDR3 length: 17 residues. Between the trimmed V and J ends, which lost 1 base and 3 bases, there was a span of 16 bases. Germline V CDR1 and CDR2: MGHRA, YSYEKL.

The V gene is TRBV28, the J gene TRBJ1-2; the D is unclear. The germline V and J ends were trimmed by 4 bases and 5 bases, with 5 bases remaining between them. The CDR3 has 11 residues. CDR1 is MDHEN and CDR2 is SYDVKM in the germline V gene. This chain's CDR3 is CASSSRYGYTF. The DNA of the CDR3 is TGTGCCAGCAGTTCCAGATATGGCTACACCTTC.